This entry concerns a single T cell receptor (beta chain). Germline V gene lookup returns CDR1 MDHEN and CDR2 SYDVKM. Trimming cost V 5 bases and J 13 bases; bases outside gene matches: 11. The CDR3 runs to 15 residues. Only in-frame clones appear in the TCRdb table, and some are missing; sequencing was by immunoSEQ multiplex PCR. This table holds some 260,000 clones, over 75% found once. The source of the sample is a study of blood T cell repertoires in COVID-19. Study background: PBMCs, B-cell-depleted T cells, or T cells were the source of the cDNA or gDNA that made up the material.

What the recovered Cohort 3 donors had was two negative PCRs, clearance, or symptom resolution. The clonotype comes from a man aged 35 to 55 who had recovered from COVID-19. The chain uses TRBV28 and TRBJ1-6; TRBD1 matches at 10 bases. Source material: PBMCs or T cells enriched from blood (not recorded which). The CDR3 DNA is TGTGCCAGCAGTGACTTCGACAGGGGGCTTCGGCCCCTCCACTTT. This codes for CASSDFDRGLRPLHF.